This TCR beta chain came from a study of T cells after yellow fever vaccination. TCRdb fed the 5' RACE reads into MiXCR, producing one record per CDR3 protein. The sample carries tens of thousands of distinct CDR3 sequences, around 5.2% recorded once. This clonotype occurred many times. This CDR3 is 18 amino acids long. The germline V and J ends were trimmed by 6 bases and 2 bases, with 23 bases remaining between them. The specimen comprised PBMCs, either bulk or a sorted T-cell subset (CD4+, CD8+, memory, or dextramer-sorted; not recorded which), sampled roughly seven weeks after the first yellow fever vaccination. The receptor's source is a man aged 18 to 29 who received the YFV17D yellow fever vaccine. The genes are TRBV12-3 or TRBV12-4 and TRBJ1-5, with D maybe TRBD1 (5 bases). The CDR3 spells CASSLGTVVVAGNQPQHF. CDR3 nucleotide sequence: TGTGCCAGCAGCCTCGGGACGGTGGTTGTGGCTGGCAATCAGCCCCAGCATTTT.